The 23 T cell receptor beta chains reported below all come from one sample, sequenced in a study of OX40 agonist ivuxolimab in advanced cancers. Profiling relied on immunoSEQ multiplex PCR, and the TCRdb table lists in-frame clones only, not all of them. Among 45,000 or so clones listed, about four fifths were seen once. The material was CD4+ or CD8+ T cells sorted from blood, obtained in a trial of the OX40 agonist ivuxolimab. The receptors were sampled from an adult with an advanced solid tumor such as melanoma, head and neck, liver or kidney cancer.

The gene calls are TRBV6-4 and TRBJ1-5; D is unresolved. This CDR3 spans 13 amino acids. V lost 5 bases, J lost 7 bases, and 12 bases lay in between. Germline CDR1 is MRHNA and CDR2 is SNTAGT. This CDR3 is CASSPSWGQPQHF. The CDR3 nucleotides read TGTGCCAGCAGTCCCTCCTGGGGACAGCCCCAGCATTTT.

The genes are TRBV11-2 and TRBJ2-1, with a possible D match to TRBD1 (5 bases). CDR3 length equals 16 residues. V lost 3 bases and J lost 4, with 16 bases in between. The germline V gene encodes CDR1 SGHAT and CDR2 FQNNGV. Here the CDR3 DNA reads TGTGCCAGCAGCTTTTGGGGCCGTCTGGAGTACAATGAGCAGTTCTTC. The encoded protein is CASSFWGRLEYNEQFF.

The chain links TRBV19 to TRBJ2-5, with 7 nucleotides matching TRBD1. This CDR3 is 15 amino acids long. V shed 3 bases and J 5 bases; nucleotides not matched to a gene: 9. Germline V gene sequence: CDR1 LNHDA, CDR2 SQIVND (reference sequence). CDR3 DNA sequence: TGTGCCAGTAGTATGACAGGGACAGCGCTGGAGACCCAGTACTTC. It yields the protein CASSMTGTALETQYF. Full variable domain (remainder filled in from reference TRBV19 and TRBJ2-5): DGGITQSPKYLFRKEGQNVTLSCEQNLNHDAMYWYRQDPGQGLRLIYYSQIVNDFQKGDIAEGYSVSREKKESFPLTVTSAQKNPTAFYLCASSMTGTALETQYFGPGTRLLVL.

The V and J genes are TRBV6-4 and TRBJ2-3; D is ambiguous. The CDR3 has 14 amino acids. V was trimmed by 8 bases and J by 2 bases, leaving 14 bases between them. CDR1 and CDR2 (germline): MRHNA, SNTAGT. Here the CDR3 reads CASAPFGPTDTQYF. CDR3 coding DNA: TGTGCCAGCGCTCCCTTCGGACCCACAGATACGCAGTATTTT.

The rearrangement joins TRBV5-8 to TRBJ2-7; TRBD2 matches 7 bases. The germline V gene encodes CDR1 SGHTS and CDR2 YDEGEE. The ends lost 4 bases at V and 2 bases at J; junction bases unmatched: 6. The CDR3 sequence is 14 residues long. The CDR3 loop is CASSGRVTTYEQYF. The CDR3 DNA is TGTGCCAGCAGCGGGAGGGTCACCACCTACGAGCAGTACTTC.

This clone was detected only once. This chain joins TRBV6-6 and TRBJ2-3; no reliable D call. Trimming pared 2 bases from V and 1 base from J, leaving 13 bases between. The CDR3 length is 16 residues. From germline, CDR1 is MNHNY and CDR2 SVGAGI (reference sequence). CDR3 sequence (DNA): TGTGCCAGCAGTTACCCCCGGGTAAGGGGCACAGATACGCAGTATTTT. Its protein product is CASSYPRVRGTDTQYF.

The chain links TRBV28 to TRBJ1-3; TRBD1 aligns across 8 bases. J gave up 3 bases and V 6 bases, and 16 bases lay outside the gene matches. Per germline, CDR1 MDHEN and CDR2 SYDVKM. The CDR3 is 18 residues long. CDR3 loop: CASSPMTGDLRIGNTIYF. The CDR3 DNA follows: TGTGCCAGCAGCCCCATGACAGGGGACCTCAGGATTGGAAACACCATATATTTT.

The chain couples TRBV7-8 to TRBJ2-5; the D is unclear. V lost 3 bases and J 3 bases, leaving 8 bases between the germline ends. Per germline, CDR1 SGHVS and CDR2 FQNEAQ. The CDR3 runs to 13 residues. CDR3 sequence reads: CASSFFREETQYF. The CDR3 DNA follows: TGTGCCAGCAGCTTTTTCAGAGAAGAGACCCAGTACTTC.

In regard to this clone: Other DNA sequences in this specimen translate into the identical CDR3. V gene TRBV2 combines with J gene TRBJ1-5, with D possibly matching TRBD1 (5 bases). V shed 5 bases and J shed 0 bases, with 8 bases lying between them. Germline-derived CDR1 and CDR2 are SNHLY and FYNNEI. The CDR3 has 14 residues. The CDR3 DNA reads TGTGCCAGCAGTCGGCAGGGTAGCAATCAGCCCCAGCATTTT. It yields the protein CASSRQGSNQPQHF. The entire variable domain, with the rest obtained from reference TRBV2 and TRBJ1-5, is as follows: EPEVTQTPSHQVTQMGQEVILRCVPISNHLYFYWYRQILGQKVEFLVSFYNNEISEKSEIFDDQFSVERPDGSNFTLKIRSTKLEDSAMYFCASSRQGSNQPQHFGDGTRLSIL.

The gene calls are TRBV28 and TRBJ2-6; weak D call: TRBD1 (6 bases). CDR3 length equals 18 residues. The germline V and J ends were trimmed by 1 base and 0 bases, with 13 bases remaining between them. Germline CDR1 and CDR2: MDHEN and SYDVKM. The CDR3 DNA reads TGTGCCAGCAGTTTATTCCCAGGGGTCCACTCTGGGGCCAACGTCCTGACTTTC. Translating it yields CASSLFPGVHSGANVLTF.

V and J are TRBV6-1 and TRBJ2-5, with D tentatively TRBD1 (5 bases). The CDR3 loop spans 14 amino acids. Germline V gene data show CDR1 as MNHNS and CDR2 as SASEGT. With 3 bases removed from V and 7 bases from J, the gap between germline ends came to 15 bases. CDR3 nucleotide sequence: TGTGCCAGCAGTGATCAGGTTGGGGCTGGGACCCAGTACTTC. It specifies CASSDQVGAGTQYF.

The chain has TRBV19 and TRBJ1-2; 8 nucleotides align to TRBD1. Germline-derived CDR1 and CDR2 are LNHDA and SQIVND (reference sequence). Trimming removed 6 bases from V and 2 bases from J; junction bases left unmatched: 8. The CDR3 covers 15 residues. Here the CDR3 DNA reads TGTGCCAGTAGCCGAGGCCGGGACAGGAACTATGGCTACACCTTC. Its protein product is CASSRGRDRNYGYTF.

V and J are TRBV6-6 and TRBJ1-2, with a weak D call TRBD1 (6 bases). V dropped 4 bases and J dropped 5 bases, with 17 bases sitting between them. CDR1 and CDR2 (germline): MNHNY, SVGAGI (reference sequence). This CDR3 comprises 15 residues. The CDR3, as DNA: TGTGCCAGCAGTTTAGGTGGACAGAGTTTATATGGCTACACCTTC. This codes for CASSLGGQSLYGYTF.

V and J are TRBV2 and TRBJ1-4, with TRBD1 identical over 8 bases. Trimming at V came to 8 bases and at J to 5 bases, leaving 4 bases not matched to a gene. In germline, CDR1 is SNHLY, CDR2 FYNNEI. The length of the CDR3 is 13 residues. The CDR3 coding sequence is TGTGCCAGCCTACAGGGGGTAAATGAAAAACTGTTTTTT. Residues: CASLQGVNEKLFF.

This rearrangement joins TRBV29-1 to TRBJ2-6; 10 bases are a match to TRBD1. The CDR3 is 15 amino acids. The trim removed 7 bases at V and 2 bases at J, leaving 5 bases unmatched. CDR1 is SQVTM, CDR2 ANQGSEA, per germline. This CDR3 reads CSAEGTGAGANVLTF. DNA for the CDR3: TGCAGCGCCGAAGGGACAGGGGCTGGGGCCAACGTCCTGACTTTC. Drawing the rest from reference TRBV29-1 and TRBJ2-6, the complete variable domain is SAVISQKPSRDICQRGTSLTIQCQVDSQVTMMFWYRQQPGQSLTLIATANQGSEATYESGFVIDKFPISRPNLTFSTLTVSNMSPEDSSIYLCSAEGTGAGANVLTFGAGSRLTVL.

This sequence joins TRBV5-4 and TRBJ1-6; D might be TRBD1 (6 bases). CDR1 and CDR2 from the germline V gene are SGHNT and YYREEE (reference sequence). This CDR3 has 15 residues. Trimming shortened V by 1 base and J by 6 bases, and 11 bases separated the two germline ends. Here the CDR3 DNA reads TGTGCCAGCAGCTTGAAGGTAGGGGGTAATTCACCCCTCCACTTT. As protein: CASSLKVGGNSPLHF.

The J gene is TRBJ2-6, the V gene TRBV30; TRBD1 agrees at 9 bases. V trimming: 7 bases; J trimming: 0 bases; junction bases outside the gene matches: 16. The CDR3 totals 19 residues. Germline V CDR1 and CDR2: GTSNPN, SVGIG (reference sequence). The DNA for the CDR3 is TGTGCCTTTGATCCGGGACAGGGATTTTTAAGCTCTGGGGCCAACGTCCTGACTTTC. Translated: CAFDPGQGFLSSGANVLTF.

In its sample, this clone was seen once. The chain joins TRBV5-6 to TRBJ2-7, with 8 bases aligning to TRBD2. V shed 4 bases and J 3 bases; nucleotides not matched to a gene: 15. Germline values: CDR1 SGHDT, CDR2 YYEEEE. The CDR3 totals 17 residues. The chain's CDR3 is CASSPTPGTRSLYEQYF. The CDR3 DNA sequence: TGTGCCAGCAGCCCGACCCCCGGGACTAGGAGCCTCTACGAGCAGTACTTC.

This clone was observed a few times. The J gene is TRBJ2-7, the V gene TRBV14; 9 bases are shared with TRBD1. After removal of 0 bases from V and 9 bases from J, the junction contained 6 bases not matched to a gene. Germline V gene data show CDR1 as SGHDN and CDR2 as FVKESK. The CDR3 is 14 amino acids. CDR3 protein: CASSQDPTGGRQYF. CDR3 coding DNA: TGTGCCAGCAGCCAAGATCCGACAGGGGGTCGGCAGTACTTC. The variable domain in full, completed from reference TRBV14 and TRBJ2-7, reads EAGVTQFPSHSVIEKGQTVTLRCDPISGHDNLYWYRRVMGKEIKFLLHFVKESKQDESGMPNNRFLAERTGGTYSTLKVQPAELEDSGVYFCASSQDPTGGRQYFGPGTRLTVT.

This clone was seen just once. The DNA is omitted, as the CDR3 cannot be located on it reliably, and the CDR3 follows TCRdb's listing. The V gene is TRBV29-1, the J gene TRBJ2-3; the table's D gene call, TRBD1, was not cross checked with the DNA. The CDR3 is 12 residues long, ends included. CDR1 is SQVTM and CDR2 is ANQGSEA in the germline V gene. The CDR3 reads CSVGVGAGGSFF.

CDR3 coding DNA: TGTGCCAGCAGCCGGGACTCCTACTACGAGCAGTACTTC. Translated: CASSRDSYYEQYF. The rearrangement joins TRBV14 to TRBJ2-7, with D perhaps matching TRBD2 (6 bases). This CDR3 has 13 amino acids. Trimming shortened V by 4 bases and J by 3 bases, and 10 bases separated the two germline ends. The germline CDR1 and CDR2 sequences are SGHDN and FVKESK. Full variable domain (rest looked up from reference TRBV14 and TRBJ2-7): EAGVTQFPSHSVIEKGQTVTLRCDPISGHDNLYWYRRVMGKEIKFLLHFVKESKQDESGMPNNRFLAERTGGTYSTLKVQPAELEDSGVYFCASSRDSYYEQYFGPGTRLTVT.

The genes are TRBV4-1 and TRBJ2-2; no clear D. The V gene lost 0 bases and the J gene lost 6 bases, with 8 bases spanning the gap. Per germline, CDR1 MGHRA and CDR2 YSYEKL. The CDR3 has 14 residues. CDR3 residues: CASSQDQVPGELFF. The DNA for the CDR3 is TGCGCCAGCAGCCAAGATCAGGTGCCCGGGGAGCTGTTTTTT.

This rearrangement joins TRBV4-2 to TRBJ1-2; no reliable D call. Trimming removed 1 base from V and 7 bases from J, with 4 bases in between. The CDR3 covers 11 residues. Germline loops: CDR1 LGHNA, CDR2 YNFKEQ. CDR3 amino acids: CASSQGSGYTF. The CDR3 region has the DNA TGTGCCAGCAGCCAAGGCAGTGGCTACACCTTC.